This T cell receptor beta chain was captured in a study of CD8+CD57+ T cells in acquired aplastic anemia. Whole-study context: On average, sorted CD4+ and CD8+ cells gave 3.2 ug of DNA. Overall study findings and caveats: Patients and controls were found to share 25 to 35 CD8+ CDR3 sequences. The study found no significant CD8+ Simpson's diversity difference between patients and controls.

Germline V gene data show CDR1 as MNHEY and CDR2 as SVGAGI. The CDR3 runs to 16 residues. V shed 2 bases and J 0 bases; nucleotides not matched to a gene: 4. Investigators profiled TCR beta VDJ and CDR3 from genomic DNA template. TCRdb passed the reads through MiXCR, listing each CDR3 protein once. Here the sample spans 450,000 to 600,000 distinct CDR3 sequences, roughly 34% being singletons. This clonotype was picked up many times. The target antigen is unknown. By flow cytometry, patients selected for sequencing had shown an expansion of CD8+CD57+ cells. No therapy was given to patients before blood sampling.

The source material was sorted CD4+, CD8+, or CD8+CD57+ T cells (not recorded which) from PBMCs. This clonotype was obtained from a human donor with aplastic anemia. The chain couples TRBV6-5 to TRBJ1-2; 9 bases match TRBD1. CDR3 coding DNA: TGTGCCAGCAGTTACGCCGGGACAGGGACTAACTATGGCTACACCTTC. Encoded protein: CASSYAGTGTNYGYTF.